What follows is one TCR beta chain and its context. This specimen belongs to a study of T cell changes during pregnancy in multiple sclerosis. The CDR3 is made up of 15 amino acids. CDR1 and CDR2 (germline): SGHNT, YYREEE (reference sequence). The V gene lost 2 bases and the J gene lost 5 bases, with 14 bases spanning the gap. TCRdb's copy holds only in-frame clones and misses some; the assay was immunoSEQ multiplex PCR. The table includes some 46,000 clones, around 92% detected once. V gene TRBV5-4 combines with J gene TRBJ2-1; perhaps TRBD2 as D (6 bases). Material for sequencing was peripheral blood. This receptor was taken from a female donor with multiple sclerosis, enrolled in a pregnancy study. CDR3 bases: TGTGCCAGCAGCTTACCCCGGGACTTCAACAATGAGCAGTTCTTC. This codes for CASSLPRDFNNEQFF. The complete variable domain, with remaining parts taken from reference TRBV5-4 and TRBJ2-1, reads ETGVTQSPTHLIKTRGQQVTLRCSSQSGHNTVSWYQQALGQGPQFIFQYYREEENGRGNFPPRFSGLQFPNYSSELNVNALELDDSALYLCASSLPRDFNNEQFFGPGTRLTVL.